These T cell receptor beta chains were read from a single sample in a study of T cell responses to AZD1222 COVID-19 vaccine. Produced via immunoSEQ multiplex PCR; TCRdb's table is partial and in-frame only. The top ten hold about 4% of the sample, which has under 150,000 clones, approximately 85% seen once. The sequencing here drew on peripheral blood, taken on day 0 of MenACWY control vaccination. These receptors were collected from an adult in good health. Each CDR3 is given with its conserved first and last residue. Fields, in order: V gene, CDR3 length, clone size, J gene, D gene, CDR3 DNA, CDR3 protein. D genes are given only for firm matches. Only some rows state a clone size, as once, few, many or a class for expanded clones.

v_call: TRBV7-2
cdr3_length: 17
clone_size: -
j_call: TRBJ1-1
d_call: -
cdr3_nt: TGTGCCAGCAGCTTACATGGGGGGAGAAGGTCGAACACTGAAGCTTTCTTT
cdr3_aa: CASSLHGGRRSNTEAFF

v_call: TRBV3-1/TRBV3-2
cdr3_length: 14
clone_size: -
j_call: TRBJ1-3
d_call: TRBD1
cdr3_nt: TGTGCCAGCAGCCCGTGGGACAGTGGAAACACCATATATTTT
cdr3_aa: CASSPWDSGNTIYF

v_call: TRBV3-1/TRBV3-2
cdr3_length: 14
clone_size: -
j_call: TRBJ2-2
d_call: -
cdr3_nt: TGTGCCAGCAGCCAACTAATCCTCCCCGGGGAGCTGTTTTTT
cdr3_aa: CASSQLILPGELFF

v_call: TRBV4-2
cdr3_length: 15
clone_size: -
j_call: TRBJ1-1
d_call: TRBD1
cdr3_nt: TGTGCCAGCAGCCCCCGGGACAGACCCTACACTGAAGCTTTCTTT
cdr3_aa: CASSPRDRPYTEAFF

v_call: TRBV3-1/TRBV3-2
cdr3_length: 16
clone_size: few
j_call: TRBJ1-5
d_call: -
cdr3_nt: TGTGCCAGCAGCCAAGGGTGGGGGGGCGATCGTCAGCCCCAGCATTTT
cdr3_aa: CASSQGWGGDRQPQHF

v_call: TRBV5-4
cdr3_length: 15
clone_size: -
j_call: TRBJ1-2
d_call: -
cdr3_nt: TGTGCCAGCAGCTTGGGGGGTAAAGGGTTCGGTGGCTACACCTTC
cdr3_aa: CASSLGGKGFGGYTF

v_call: TRBV27
cdr3_length: 15
clone_size: -
j_call: TRBJ1-1
d_call: -
cdr3_nt: TGTGCCAGCAGTTCCCCAGGGGCAGGGGTGACTGAAGCTTTCTTT
cdr3_aa: CASSSPGAGVTEAFF

v_call: TRBV9
cdr3_length: 15
clone_size: -
j_call: TRBJ2-1
d_call: TRBD2
cdr3_nt: TGTGCCAGCAGCGTAGGACTAGCGGGGTACAATGAGCAGTTCTTC
cdr3_aa: CASSVGLAGYNEQFF

v_call: TRBV11-1
cdr3_length: 13
clone_size: -
j_call: TRBJ2-5
d_call: TRBD1
cdr3_nt: TGTGCCACCCGACAGGGGATAAAAGAGACCCAGTACTTC
cdr3_aa: CATRQGIKETQYF

v_call: TRBV27
cdr3_length: 13
clone_size: -
j_call: TRBJ1-1
d_call: -
cdr3_nt: TGTGCCAGCAGTTTAGACAGAAGGGTTGAAGCTTTCTTT
cdr3_aa: CASSLDRRVEAFF

v_call: TRBV24-1
cdr3_length: 16
clone_size: -
j_call: TRBJ2-3
d_call: -
cdr3_nt: TGTGCCACCAGTGATTCGTCGAGGACTATCACAGATACGCAGTATTTT
cdr3_aa: CATSDSSRTITDTQYF

v_call: TRBV18
cdr3_length: 18
clone_size: -
j_call: TRBJ2-6
d_call: TRBD1
cdr3_nt: TGTGCCAGCTCACCATTAAGGGACAGAGCCTCTGGGGCCAACGTCCTGACTTTC
cdr3_aa: CASSPLRDRASGANVLTF

v_call: TRBV6-5
cdr3_length: 14
clone_size: -
j_call: TRBJ2-1
d_call: -
cdr3_nt: TGTGCCAGCGGTCGAGTCCGTTCCTACAATGAGCAGTTCTTC
cdr3_aa: CASGRVRSYNEQFF

v_call: TRBV4-1
cdr3_length: 16
clone_size: -
j_call: TRBJ2-1
d_call: -
cdr3_nt: TGCGCCAGCAGCCAAGGCCGGGGCACCGCCTACAATGAGCAGTTCTTC
cdr3_aa: CASSQGRGTAYNEQFF

v_call: TRBV7-8
cdr3_length: 13
clone_size: -
j_call: TRBJ1-1
d_call: -
cdr3_nt: TGTGCCAGCAGCTTTCCAGGGAGGACTGAAGCTTTCTTT
cdr3_aa: CASSFPGRTEAFF

v_call: TRBV2
cdr3_length: 14
clone_size: -
j_call: TRBJ1-5
d_call: -
cdr3_nt: TGTGCCAGCAGTGAGAGGGGGATTCCTCAGCCCCAGCATTTT
cdr3_aa: CASSERGIPQPQHF

v_call: TRBV10-3
cdr3_length: 14
clone_size: -
j_call: TRBJ2-2
d_call: -
cdr3_nt: TGTGCCATCTCGGCTAATGAGGGTTCCGGGGAGCTGTTTTTT
cdr3_aa: CAISANEGSGELFF

v_call: TRBV11-3
cdr3_length: 13
clone_size: -
j_call: TRBJ2-7
d_call: -
cdr3_nt: TGTGCCAGCAGCTATGGGGCAGCCGACGAGCAGTACTTC
cdr3_aa: CASSYGAADEQYF

v_call: TRBV6-5
cdr3_length: 15
clone_size: -
j_call: TRBJ1-5
d_call: -
cdr3_nt: TGTGCCAGCGGGAGTGGGGGTGTTGGCAATCAGCCCCAGCATTTT
cdr3_aa: CASGSGGVGNQPQHF

v_call: TRBV3-1/TRBV3-2
cdr3_length: 15
clone_size: -
j_call: TRBJ2-1
d_call: TRBD1
cdr3_nt: TGTGCCAGCAGCCAAGAAGGAGCCAGGGGGCCTGAGCAGTTCTTC
cdr3_aa: CASSQEGARGPEQFF

v_call: TRBV10-3
cdr3_length: 14
clone_size: -
j_call: TRBJ1-2
d_call: -
cdr3_nt: TGTGCCATCAGTGAAGGGAGAGGGACCTATGGCTACACCTTC
cdr3_aa: CAISEGRGTYGYTF

v_call: TRBV18
cdr3_length: 11
clone_size: -
j_call: TRBJ2-5
d_call: -
cdr3_nt: TGTGCCAGCTCACCCCGGGAGACCCAGTACTTC
cdr3_aa: CASSPRETQYF

v_call: TRBV11-2
cdr3_length: 14
clone_size: -
j_call: TRBJ1-6
d_call: -
cdr3_nt: TGTGCCAGCAGCTCCATCCCCCGCGGCACGCCCCTCCACTTT
cdr3_aa: CASSSIPRGTPLHF

v_call: TRBV7-9
cdr3_length: 15
clone_size: -
j_call: TRBJ2-3
d_call: TRBD2
cdr3_nt: TGTGCCAGCAGCCCGGGGACTAGCGGTACAGATACGCAGTATTTT
cdr3_aa: CASSPGTSGTDTQYF

v_call: TRBV23-1
cdr3_length: 16
clone_size: -
j_call: TRBJ1-5
d_call: -
cdr3_nt: TGCGCCAGCAGTCAAATCAGGGGACATTTTTGTCAGCCCCAGCATTTT
cdr3_aa: CASSQIRGHFCQPQHF

v_call: TRBV24-1
cdr3_length: 15
clone_size: -
j_call: TRBJ2-3
d_call: -
cdr3_nt: TGTGCCACCAGTGATTTGCAGGGACGCACAGATACGCAGTATTTT
cdr3_aa: CATSDLQGRTDTQYF

v_call: TRBV29-1
cdr3_length: 14
clone_size: -
j_call: TRBJ1-2
d_call: -
cdr3_nt: TGCAGCGTTGAAGACCGAGGGACGATTTATGGCTACACCTTC
cdr3_aa: CSVEDRGTIYGYTF

v_call: TRBV25-1
cdr3_length: 13
clone_size: once
j_call: TRBJ1-2
d_call: -
cdr3_nt: TGTGCCAGCAGTGGTGGGACTGTCTATGGCTACACCTTC
cdr3_aa: CASSGGTVYGYTF